The 20 T cell receptor beta chains below all came from one sample that was sequenced in a study of blood T cell repertoires in COVID-19. Measured with immunoSEQ multiplex PCR; TCRdb has only the in-frame clones, and not every one. The sample records about 270,000 clones, about nine tenths being singletons. The sample taken for sequencing was PBMCs or T cells enriched from blood (not recorded which). Every receptor here comes from a middle-aged woman with acute COVID-19.

This chain joins TRBV10-3 and TRBJ1-5, with 7 bases aligning to TRBD1. Trimming removed 6 bases from V and 2 bases from J; junction bases left unmatched: 1. CDR1 and CDR2 (germline): ENHRY, SYGVKD. This CDR3 has 13 amino acids. CDR3 bases: TGTGCCATCAGCGACAGGGGCAATCAGCCCCAGCATTTT. Amino acid sequence: CAISDRGNQPQHF.

This chain uses TRBV27 with TRBJ2-5, with D possibly TRBD2 on 6 matching bases. CDR1 MNHEY and CDR2 SMNVEV come from the germline V gene (reference sequence). V was cut by 4 bases and J by 4 bases, with 16 bases left in between. The CDR3 totals 15 residues. The CDR3 spells CASSSRAGLRETQYF. CDR3 DNA sequence: TGTGCCAGCAGTTCTCGAGCGGGCCTAAGAGAGACCCAGTACTTC.

The chain links TRBV9 to TRBJ1-1; no firm D call. V shed 3 bases and J shed 7 bases, with 22 bases lying between them. Germline values: CDR1 SGDLS, CDR2 YYNGEE. This CDR3 has 16 residues. The CDR3 loop reads CASSEGAGPITDEAFF. The CDR3 DNA reads as TGTGCCAGCAGCGAGGGAGCCGGGCCGATAACCGATGAAGCTTTCTTT.

This clone was observed once. V gene TRBV28 combines with J gene TRBJ1-2; D is unclear. Looked up from germline, CDR1 is MDHEN and CDR2 is SYDVKM. The CDR3 has 13 residues. V shed 4 bases and J shed 0 bases, with 6 bases lying between them. CDR3: CASSSYSNYGYTF. The CDR3 region has the DNA TGTGCCAGCAGTTCCTATTCTAACTATGGCTACACCTTC.

This sequence joins TRBV10-3 and TRBJ2-3; TRBD2 matches 11 bases. CDR1 and CDR2 (germline): ENHRY, SYGVKD. The CDR3 runs 16 residues. The junction had 1 base not matched to a gene; V was cut back by 2 bases and J by 0 bases. The CDR3 DNA follows: TGTGCCATCAGTGAGGGGACTAGCGGTAGCACAGATACGCAGTATTTT. This encodes CAISEGTSGSTDTQYF.

The chain carries TRBV7-3 and TRBJ2-1, with 10 bases matching TRBD2. This CDR3 is built from 12 residues. Unmatched junction bases numbered 3, after V lost 6 bases and J lost 10 bases. Germline V gene lookup returns CDR1 SGHTA and CDR2 FQGTGA. CDR3 residues: CASRLAGGEQFF. The CDR3 bases are TGTGCCAGCAGATTAGCGGGAGGCGAGCAGTTCTTC.

The genes are TRBV24-1 and TRBJ2-7; TRBD1 agrees at 8 bases. The CDR3 consists of 13 residues. Per the germline V gene, CDR1 is KGHDR and CDR2 is SFDVKD. J lost 6 bases, V lost 2 bases, and 2 bases had no gene match. The CDR3 region has the DNA TGTGCCACCAGTGATTGGGGGACAGGCGAGCAGTACTTC. Amino acids: CATSDWGTGEQYF.

The sample holds one count of this clone. The V and J genes are TRBV5-4 and TRBJ1-4; D might be TRBD1 (6 bases). The CDR3 length is 13 residues. In germline, CDR1 is SGHNT, CDR2 YYREEE (reference sequence). Between the trimmed V and J ends, which lost 0 bases and 8 bases, there was a span of 8 bases. The CDR3 coding sequence is TGTGCCAGCAGCTTGGGACAGGAAGAAAAACTGTTTTTT. This translates into CASSLGQEEKLFF.

The chain carries TRBV14 and TRBJ1-2, with 12 nucleotides matching TRBD1. V was clipped by 6 bases and J by 3 bases; unmatched bases: 14. The CDR3 loop spans 18 amino acids. In germline, CDR1 is SGHDN, CDR2 FVKESK. Here the CDR3 DNA reads TGTGCCAGCAGTCCGCGCTCCGGGACAGGGGGCGCATACTATGGCTACACCTTC. Translating gives CASSPRSGTGGAYYGYTF.

This clone was counted a few times. This chain links TRBV3-1 (or the pseudogene TRBV3-2) with TRBJ2-7; the match to TRBD2 covers 11 bases. The CDR3 contains 14 residues. CDR1 and CDR2 (germline): LGHDT, YNNKEL (reference sequence). V lost 1 base to trimming and J lost 12 bases; unmatched junction nucleotides: 8. CDR3 coding DNA: TGTGCCAGCAGCCAAGCTACTAGCGGGGGCCGTATGTACTTC. Its protein product is CASSQATSGGRMYF.

Here the CDR3 reads CASSSIMGGYEQYF. DNA for the CDR3: TGTGCCAGCAGTTCCATCATGGGGGGCTACGAGCAGTACTTC. This chain connects TRBV6-6 to TRBJ2-7; maybe TRBD2 (6 bases). V lost 4 bases, J lost 3 bases, and 13 bases lay in between. The CDR3 is 14 residues long. The germline CDR1 and CDR2 sequences are MNHNY and SVGAGI (reference sequence).

The chain links TRBV11-2 to TRBJ2-1, with TRBD2 matching over 9 bases. The CDR3 is made up of 14 amino acids. V gave up 3 bases and J gave up 6 bases; unmatched junction bases: 3. CDR1 SGHAT and CDR2 FQNNGV come from the germline V gene. The CDR3 sequence is CASSFPGLANEQFF. CDR3 sequence (DNA): TGTGCCAGCAGCTTTCCGGGACTAGCCAATGAGCAGTTCTTC.

The J gene is TRBJ2-1, the V gene TRBV29-1, with D tentatively TRBD1 (7 bases). CDR1 is SQVTM, CDR2 ANQGSEA, per germline. This CDR3 has 14 residues. V lost 3 bases, J lost 2 bases, and 11 bases lay in between. The CDR3 bases are TGCAGCGTTGACCAGGGGGGCCCCTACAATGAGCAGTTCTTC. The encoded protein is CSVDQGGPYNEQFF.

This rearrangement joins TRBV23-1 to TRBJ2-1; TRBD2 aligns across 7 bases. Being an ORF, TRBV23-1 has a function that is uncertain. After removal of 7 bases from V and 4 bases from J, the junction contained 10 bases not matched to a gene. This CDR3 is built from 15 residues. The CDR3 reads CASKGRGLSYNEQFF. The CDR3 coding sequence is TGCGCCAGCAAAGGGCGGGGGTTATCTTACAATGAGCAGTTCTTC.

As concerns this clone: One junction end does not reproduce the germline sequence, and a read error may be involved. The CDR3 DNA sequence: TGTGCCACCAGTGATTTCTCGGGGGGGAACGCCGGGGAGCTGTTTTTT. Protein sequence: CATSDFSGGNAGELFF. V gene TRBV24-1 combines with J gene TRBJ2-2, with 8 bases that match TRBD2. This CDR3 contains 16 residues. CDR1 KGHDR and CDR2 SFDVKD come from the germline V gene.

The chain links TRBV27 to TRBJ1-3; D not certain. The CDR3 extends over 14 amino acids. Germline loops: CDR1 MNHEY, CDR2 SMNVEV (reference sequence). V lost 6 bases, J lost 0 bases, and 9 bases lay in between. CDR3 region: CASSTRGSGNTIYF. CDR3 DNA: TGTGCCAGCAGCACACGCGGCTCTGGAAACACCATATATTTT.

The rearrangement joins TRBV27 to TRBJ1-6; D is unresolved. V lost 7 bases and J 1 base, leaving 20 bases between the germline ends. In germline, CDR1 is MNHEY, CDR2 SMNVEV (reference sequence). This CDR3 spans 18 amino acids. The CDR3 sequence is CASMVSLSLWSYNSPLHF. Written as DNA, the CDR3 is TGTGCCAGCATGGTCAGTCTGTCTCTCTGGTCCTATAATTCACCCCTCCACTTT.

As to this clone: Additional DNA sequences in this sample encode the identical CDR3. The V and J genes are TRBV11-3 and TRBJ2-5, with D maybe TRBD1 (6 bases). The germline V gene has CDR1 SGHNT and CDR2 YENEEA. The CDR3 contains 14 residues. V was shortened by 2 bases and J by 2 bases, with 9 bases between the two germline ends. The CDR3 reads CASSLRDKQETQYF. CDR3 coding DNA: TGTGCCAGCAGCTTAAGGGACAAGCAAGAGACCCAGTACTTC. Variable domain in full (rest from reference TRBV11-3 and TRBJ2-5): EAGVVQSPRYKIIEKKQPVAFWCNPISGHNTLYWYLQNLGQGPELLIRYENEEAVDDSQLPKDRFSAERLKGVDSTLKIQPAELGDSAVYLCASSLRDKQETQYFGPGTRLLVL.

The V gene is TRBV2, the J gene TRBJ2-3; 8 positions match TRBD1. The CDR3 covers 15 residues. V gave up 4 bases and J gave up 4 bases; unmatched junction bases: 7. In germline, CDR1 is SNHLY, CDR2 FYNNEI. The CDR3 region is CASSGTGKKADTQYF. The CDR3, as DNA: TGTGCCAGCAGTGGGACAGGGAAGAAGGCAGATACGCAGTATTTT.

V is TRBV5-4 and J is TRBJ2-3; 9 bases align to TRBD1. CDR3 length equals 14 residues. J lost 4 bases, V lost 5 bases, and 5 bases had no gene match. The germline CDR1 and CDR2 sequences are SGHNT and YYREEE (reference sequence). The CDR3: CASSSDRGSDTQYF. The DNA for the CDR3 is TGTGCCAGCAGTTCTGACAGGGGGTCAGATACGCAGTATTTT.